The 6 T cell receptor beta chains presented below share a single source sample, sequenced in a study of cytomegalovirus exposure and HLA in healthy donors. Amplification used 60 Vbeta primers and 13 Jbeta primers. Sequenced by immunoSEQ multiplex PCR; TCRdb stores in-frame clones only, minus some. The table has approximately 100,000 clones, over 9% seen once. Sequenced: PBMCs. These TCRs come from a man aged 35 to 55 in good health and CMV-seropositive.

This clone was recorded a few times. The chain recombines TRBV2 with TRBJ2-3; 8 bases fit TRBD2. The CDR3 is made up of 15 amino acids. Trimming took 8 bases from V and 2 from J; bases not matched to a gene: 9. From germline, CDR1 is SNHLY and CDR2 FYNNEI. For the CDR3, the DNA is TGTGCCAGCGAGAATTCACTAGCGGACACAGATACGCAGTATTTT. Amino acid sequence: CASENSLADTDTQYF.

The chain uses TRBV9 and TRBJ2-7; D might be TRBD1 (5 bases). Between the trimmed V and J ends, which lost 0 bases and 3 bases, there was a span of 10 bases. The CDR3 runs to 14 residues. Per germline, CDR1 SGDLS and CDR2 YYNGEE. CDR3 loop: CASSVGGADYEQYF. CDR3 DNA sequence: TGTGCCAGCAGCGTAGGGGGCGCAGACTACGAGCAGTACTTC.

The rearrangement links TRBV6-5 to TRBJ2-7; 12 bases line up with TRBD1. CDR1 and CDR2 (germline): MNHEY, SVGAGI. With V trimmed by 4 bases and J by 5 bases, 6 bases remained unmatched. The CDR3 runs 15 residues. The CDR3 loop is CASSSPGQGADEQYV. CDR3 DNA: TGTGCCAGCAGTTCGCCGGGACAGGGGGCGGACGAGCAGTACGTC.

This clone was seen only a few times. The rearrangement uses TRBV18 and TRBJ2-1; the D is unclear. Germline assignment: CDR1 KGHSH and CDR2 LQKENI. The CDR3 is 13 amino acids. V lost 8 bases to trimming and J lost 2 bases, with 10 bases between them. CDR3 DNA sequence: TGTGCCAGCCGCGTGGAGCCCTACAATGAGCAGTTCTTC. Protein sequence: CASRVEPYNEQFF.

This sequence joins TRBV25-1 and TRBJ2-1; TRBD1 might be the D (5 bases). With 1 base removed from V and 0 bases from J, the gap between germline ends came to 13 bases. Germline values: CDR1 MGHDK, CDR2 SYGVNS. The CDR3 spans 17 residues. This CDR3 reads CASSESAGIGSYNEQFF. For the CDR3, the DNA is TGTGCCAGCAGTGAATCGGCAGGGATCGGCTCCTACAATGAGCAGTTCTTC.

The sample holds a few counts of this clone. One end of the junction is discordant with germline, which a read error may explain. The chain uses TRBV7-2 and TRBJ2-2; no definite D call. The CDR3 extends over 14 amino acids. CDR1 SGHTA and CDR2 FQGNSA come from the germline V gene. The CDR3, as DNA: TGTGCCAGCACCCGCGGAGCGAATACCGGGGAGCTGTTTTTT. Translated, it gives CASTRGANTGELFF. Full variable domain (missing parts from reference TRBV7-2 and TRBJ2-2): GAGVSQSPSNKVTEKGKDVELRCDPISGHTALYWYRQSLGQGLEFLIYFQGNSAPDKSGLPSDRFSAERTGGSVSTLTIQRTQQEDSAVYLCASTRGANTGELFFGEGSRLTVL.